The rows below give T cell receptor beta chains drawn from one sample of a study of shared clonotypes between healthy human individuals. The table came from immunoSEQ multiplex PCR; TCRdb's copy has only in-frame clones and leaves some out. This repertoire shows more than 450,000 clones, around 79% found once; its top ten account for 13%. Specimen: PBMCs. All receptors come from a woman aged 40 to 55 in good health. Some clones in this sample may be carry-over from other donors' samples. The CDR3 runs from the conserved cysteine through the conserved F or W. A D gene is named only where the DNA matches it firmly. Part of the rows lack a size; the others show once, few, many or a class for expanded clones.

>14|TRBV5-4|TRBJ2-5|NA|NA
TGTGCCAGCAGCCTAAGGTCCCAGCAAGAGACCCAGTACTTC
CASSLRSQQETQYF
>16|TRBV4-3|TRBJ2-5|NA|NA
TGCGCCAGCAGCCAAGTTCGAGGTAGCGGTCAAGAGACCCAGTACTTC
CASSQVRGSGQETQYF
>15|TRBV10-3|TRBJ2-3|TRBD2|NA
TGTGCCATCAGTGATTCTAGCGGGGCCCCAGATACGCAGTATTTT
CAISDSSGAPDTQYF
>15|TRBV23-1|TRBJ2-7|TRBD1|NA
TGCGCCAGCAGTCACCTCTTGGGACAGACCTACGAGCAGTACTTC
CASSHLLGQTYEQYF
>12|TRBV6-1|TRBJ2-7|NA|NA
TGTGCCAGCACATACAGGCCCTACGAGCAGTACTTC
CASTYRPYEQYF
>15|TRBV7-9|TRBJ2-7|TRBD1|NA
TGTGCCAGCAGCTACACCCGGGACAGGGGATACGAGCAGTACTTC
CASSYTRDRGYEQYF
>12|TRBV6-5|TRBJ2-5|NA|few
TGTGCCAGCAGAGACCCCCTGGGGGCCCAGTACTTC
CASRDPLGAQYF
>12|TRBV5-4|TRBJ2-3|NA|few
TGTGCCAGCAGCCCAAGCACAGATACGCAGTATTTT
CASSPSTDTQYF
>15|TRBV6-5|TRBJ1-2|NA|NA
TGTGCCAGCAGTTATTCAGGGGTAGGCCACTATGGCTACACCTTC
CASSYSGVGHYGYTF
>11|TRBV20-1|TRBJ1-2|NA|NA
TGCAGTGCTAGCGCGGGGACTGGCTACACCTTC
CSASAGTGYTF
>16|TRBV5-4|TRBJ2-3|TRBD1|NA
TGTGCCAGCAGATCCGCAGGACAGGGGGCGGTAGATACGCAGTATTTT
CASRSAGQGAVDTQYF
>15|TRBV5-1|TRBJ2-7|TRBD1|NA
TGCGCCAGCAGCCTAACAGGGGGCGGGCTCTACGAGCAGTACTTC
CASSLTGGGLYEQYF
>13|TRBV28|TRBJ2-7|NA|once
TGTGCCAGCAGTGAAACAGGGACCTACGAGCAGTACTTC
CASSETGTYEQYF
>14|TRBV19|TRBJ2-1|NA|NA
TGTGCCAGTAGGCTATCAGGGGCAGGGAATGAGCAGTTCTTC
CASRLSGAGNEQFF
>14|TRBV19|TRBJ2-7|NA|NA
TGTGCCAGTAGTATAGCCAGGGGCGGGTACGAGCAGTACTTC
CASSIARGGYEQYF
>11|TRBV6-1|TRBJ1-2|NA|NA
TGTGCCAGCACTTCGCCTCGGGGCTACACCTTC
CASTSPRGYTF
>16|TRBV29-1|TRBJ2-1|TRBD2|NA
TGCAGCGTTGAAGATCATGAAGCGGGAGGGCCGGGTGAGCAGTTCTTC
CSVEDHEAGGPGEQFF
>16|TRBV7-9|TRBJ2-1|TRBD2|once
TGTGCCAGCAGCTCGACTAGCGGGAGGGCCTGGAATGAGCAGTTCTTC
CASSSTSGRAWNEQFF